This TCR beta chain was identified during a study of T cells after yellow fever vaccination. Study-level background: Low-cell-number fractions underwent preparation using SMART-Seq v4 Ultra Low Input.

A process of 5'RACE template switching, which added a universal primer site and UMIs, was used to make TCR cDNA. From the 5' RACE reads, TCRdb called clonotypes with MiXCR, one entry per CDR3 protein. The sample contains around 160,000 distinct CDR3 sequences, approximately 6.7% of which appear only once. The germline V gene has CDR1 SGHTA and CDR2 FQGNSA. Trimming took off 5 bases at V and 18 bases at J, with 14 bases between the two ends. CDR3 length equals 11 residues. Study findings and constraints: The bulk population could contribute abundant contaminating clonotypes to FACS-sorted repertoires. Some clonotypes were seen in both the CD4 and the CD8 compartments. These made up a small share and likely arose from convergent recombination.

This clonotype has at least ten counts. As yet, its antigen is unknown. The TCR originated in a man between 18 and 29 years old who received the YFV17D yellow fever vaccine. The sample in question was CD4+ T cells sorted from PBMCs, obtained 5 days after the first yellow fever vaccination. The V and J genes are TRBV7-2 and TRBJ1-6, with D hard to call. CDR3 in DNA: TGTGCCAGCAGCGCCTGGGGAGACCACCACTTT. Protein product: CASSAWGDHHF.